The 20 T cell receptor beta chains reported below all come from one sample, sequenced in a study of blood T cells in healthy people across ages (dated by TCRdb to about 2015). Library prep was done by 5' RACE. Instrument used: Illumina HiSeq 2500. A second roughly 7 to 11 cycle PCR used a sample-barcoded 5' primer and a J-beta primer mix. The public reads were reanalyzed by TCRdb: fastp trimming at Q25, MiXCR alignment, in-frame beta chains only. Rows merge per CDR3 protein into single entries with the most common DNA and genes. This sample gives about 1.5 million distinct CDR3 sequences in total; approximately 42% of them show up just once. The ten largest clones take up under 5% of the sample. The sequencing sample was made of blood. The receptors come from a woman aged 18-29 years in good health.

This clonotype has more than one count but fewer than ten. This chain joins TRBV4-3 and TRBJ2-1, with TRBD2 matching over 11 bases. After removal of 0 bases from V and 4 bases from J, the junction contained 11 bases not matched to a gene. CDR1 and CDR2 (germline): LGHNA, YSLEER. This CDR3 region has 19 residues. The CDR3 nucleotides read TGCGCCAGCAGCCAAGATTCGCCCCTTAGCGGGGGGGTGTACAATGAGCAGTTCTTC. Translated: CASSQDSPLSGGVYNEQFF.

The chain has TRBV7-2 and TRBJ2-5; D is perhaps TRBD2 (6 bases). The CDR3 sequence is 17 residues long. Trimming shortened V by 2 bases and J by 5 bases, and 21 bases separated the two germline ends. The germline V gene has CDR1 SGHTA and CDR2 FQGNSA. The CDR3 region is CASSLRSGDLRRETQYF. The CDR3 nucleotides read TGTGCCAGCAGCTTAAGGTCGGGGGACCTTCGACGTGAGACCCAGTACTTC.

In its sample, this clonotype was seen a few times. The chain recombines TRBV29-1 with TRBJ2-3, with a tentative D call TRBD2 (6 bases). Germline loops: CDR1 SQVTM, CDR2 ANQGSEA. CDR3 length: 15 residues. V lost 8 bases and J lost 3, with 21 bases in between. The CDR3 bases are TGCAGCTTAGGTTGGACCTCCGGAGGGACAGATACGCAGTATTTT. This translates into CSLGWTSGGTDTQYF.

The chain is built from TRBV29-1 and TRBJ1-2, with 7 nucleotides matching TRBD1. The germline V gene has CDR1 SQVTM and CDR2 ANQGSEA. V shed 5 bases and J 1 base; nucleotides not matched to a gene: 4. CDR3 length equals 13 residues. CDR3 sequence: CSVQTGINYGYTF. The CDR3 DNA is TGCAGCGTTCAGACAGGGATTAACTATGGCTACACCTTC. Using reference TRBV29-1 and TRBJ1-2 for the parts outside the CDR3, the full variable domain is SAVISQKPSRDICQRGTSLTIQCQVDSQVTMMFWYRQQPGQSLTLIATANQGSEATYESGFVIDKFPISRPNLTFSTLTVSNMSPEDSSIYLCSVQTGINYGYTFGSGTRLTVV.

Only a few counts were recorded for this clonotype. The rearrangement uses TRBV7-8 and TRBJ1-1; a weak D match, TRBD1 (6 bases). V was clipped by 8 bases and J by 4 bases, with 17 bases between them. The CDR3 consists of 14 residues. Germline CDR1 reads SGHVS; CDR2 reads FQNEAQ. CDR3: CASLHEGGGTEAFF. The CDR3 region has the DNA TGTGCCAGCCTCCACGAGGGGGGCGGCACTGAAGCTTTCTTT.

The chain combines TRBV6-1 with TRBJ1-2; weak D call: TRBD1 (6 bases). The CDR3 length is 17 residues. The V gene lost 6 bases and the J gene lost 0 bases, with 20 bases spanning the gap. Germline values: CDR1 MNHNS, CDR2 SASEGT. As DNA, the CDR3 is TGTGCCAGCAGGTTGACAGGCAACACTTATGCTAACTATGGCTACACCTTC. Protein product: CASRLTGNTYANYGYTF.

Only a few counts were recorded for this clonotype. The J gene is TRBJ2-1, the V gene TRBV6-5, with 15 bases matching TRBD2. The germline V gene has CDR1 MNHEY and CDR2 SVGAGI. V was pared by 10 bases and J by 10 bases, with 5 bases of the junction left unmatched. The CDR3 is 13 residues long. CDR3 bases: TGTGCCACCGGGACTAGCGGGGGGTGGGAGCAGTTCTTC. Amino acid sequence: CATGTSGGWEQFF.

The chain has TRBV20-1 and TRBJ2-1; no definite D call. This CDR3 has 12 residues. V lost 5 bases and J 5 bases, leaving 10 bases between the germline ends. Germline assignment: CDR1 DFQATT and CDR2 SNEGSKA (reference sequence). CDR3 in DNA: TGCAGTGCTGCGTCCCTAGACAATGAGCAGTTCTTC. Translating gives CSAASLDNEQFF.

The gene calls are TRBV7-6 and TRBJ2-7; 11 nucleotides agree with TRBD2. CDR1 and CDR2 from the germline V gene are SGHVS and FNYEAQ. The CDR3 runs 17 residues. V gave up 5 bases and J gave up 1 base; unmatched junction bases: 10. The CDR3 loop reads CASSVPSGTSGSYEQYF. CDR3 DNA: TGTGCCAGCAGCGTCCCCTCCGGGACTAGCGGATCCTACGAGCAGTACTTC.

Here the CDR3 DNA reads TGTGCCAGCTCACCGGCAAGTCTAGCGGGAAGAAGGGAGCAGTTCTTC. It codes for CASSPASLAGRREQFF. The V gene is TRBV18, the J gene TRBJ2-1; the match to TRBD2 covers 9 bases. Germline V gene lookup returns CDR1 KGHSH and CDR2 LQKENI. The trim removed 3 bases at V and 10 bases at J, leaving 13 bases unmatched. The CDR3 sequence is 16 residues long.

In this sample, this clonotype turned up once. The chain has TRBV5-6 and TRBJ1-4; D is uncertain. Looked up from germline, CDR1 is SGHDT and CDR2 is YYEEEE. CDR3 length: 15 amino acids. Trimming shortened V by 1 base and J by 6 bases, and 13 bases separated the two germline ends. CDR3 sequence: CASSLLRAGDEKLFF. The CDR3 DNA sequence: TGTGCCAGCAGCTTGTTACGGGCGGGCGATGAAAAACTGTTTTTT.

The CDR3 DNA reads as TGTGCCAGCTCACCACCGACGACGGCGAATGAAAAACTGTTTTTT. It codes for CASSPPTTANEKLFF. The chain recombines TRBV18 with TRBJ1-4; no reliable D call. CDR1 is KGHSH and CDR2 is LQKENI in the germline V gene. Trimming took off 0 bases at V and 5 bases at J, with 10 bases between the two ends. The length of the CDR3 is 15 residues.

The rearrangement uses TRBV7-2 and TRBJ2-1; 8 nucleotides match TRBD2. The trim removed 2 bases at V and 3 bases at J, leaving 12 bases unmatched. The CDR3 extends over 18 amino acids. Germline V gene data show CDR1 as SGHTA and CDR2 as FQGNSA. The CDR3 coding sequence is TGTGCCAGCAGCTTACGGCCCGAAGCGGGAGTGAGCTACAATGAGCAGTTCTTC. It yields the protein CASSLRPEAGVSYNEQFF.

This chain joins TRBV20-1 and TRBJ2-3; 10 bases match TRBD1. This CDR3 has 13 amino acids. J lost 7 bases, V lost 3 bases, and 4 bases had no gene match. In germline, CDR1 is DFQATT, CDR2 SNEGSKA (reference sequence). CDR3 DNA sequence: TGCAGTGCTAGCGGACAGGGGGGTCATACGCAGTATTTT. It is translated as CSASGQGGHTQYF.

With regard to this clonotype: Just one base apart from a much larger clone, this may be a read error. The chain couples TRBV12-3 or TRBV12-4 to TRBJ1-2, with 8 bases aligning to TRBD1. CDR3 length equals 15 residues. After removal of 5 bases from V and 2 bases from J, the junction contained 7 bases not matched to a gene. The CDR3 sequence is CASSQAGGLNYGYTF. The CDR3, as DNA: TGTGCCAGCAGTCAGGCAGGGGGCCTCAACTATGGCTACACCTTC.

V is TRBV20-1 and J is TRBJ2-3; 10 nucleotides line up with TRBD2. CDR3 size: 15 residues. Germline V gives CDR1 DFQATT, CDR2 SNEGSKA (reference sequence). V lost 4 bases and J lost 4; bases outside the gene matches: 8. CDR3 protein: CSANPLAGAADTQYF. The CDR3 DNA sequence: TGCAGTGCTAATCCTCTAGCGGGAGCTGCAGATACGCAGTATTTT.

The genes are TRBV28 and TRBJ2-5; 10 bases match TRBD2. Germline-derived CDR1 and CDR2 are MDHEN and SYDVKM. The junction had 16 bases not matched to a gene; V was cut back by 7 bases and J by 5 bases. The length of the CDR3 is 17 residues. The CDR3 DNA sequence: TGTGCCAGCACTCAAGTCGGGCTAGCGGGAGTACGGGAGACCCAGTACTTC. Residues: CASTQVGLAGVRETQYF. The whole variable domain, filled in from reference TRBV28 and TRBJ2-5, reads DVKVTQSSRYLVKRTGEKVFLECVQDMDHENMFWYRQDPGLGLRLIYFSYDVKMKEKGDIPEGYSVSREKKERFSLILESASTNQTSMYLCASTQVGLAGVRETQYFGPGTRLLVL.

This clonotype was observed a few times. CDR3 nucleotide sequence: TGTGCCAGCAGTGAAAGGGCAGTTACTGAAGCTTTCTTT. Protein product: CASSERAVTEAFF. The chain has TRBV6-1 and TRBJ1-1; D gene ambiguous. V dropped 2 bases and J dropped 5 bases, with 9 bases sitting between them. Germline CDR1 and CDR2: MNHNS and SASEGT. The CDR3 spans 13 residues.

The V and J genes are TRBV20-1 and TRBJ1-4; D is perhaps TRBD1 (5 bases). V was clipped by 3 bases and J by 4 bases, with 18 bases between them. Germline CDR1 and CDR2: DFQATT and SNEGSKA (reference sequence). The CDR3 is 16 residues long. DNA of the CDR3: TGCAGTGCTAGTGACCCGGGACGGAGTTTTAATGAAAAACTGTTTTTT. Translating gives CSASDPGRSFNEKLFF.

The chain carries TRBV7-3 and TRBJ1-1; D may be TRBD1 (5 bases). The CDR3 has 18 residues. V was clipped by 1 base and J by 1 base, with 19 bases between them. The germline CDR1 and CDR2 sequences are SGHTA and FQGTGA. CDR3 protein: CASSLRGVQRQGNTEAFF. CDR3 coding DNA: TGTGCCAGCAGCTTAAGGGGGGTACAGCGGCAGGGGAACACTGAAGCTTTCTTT.